This TCR beta chain was obtained from a study of blood T cell repertoires in COVID-19. Study in general: The cDNA or gDNA used as material had been derived from T cells, B-cell-depleted T cells, or PBMCs.

Data came from immunoSEQ multiplex PCR; TCRdb stores just in-frame clones and leaves some out. This sample carries approximately 350,000 clones, 87% of them seen once, and the ten largest clones take 2.5% to 3%. This study enrolled people aged roughly 18 to 100 from roughly 22 US geographic areas. Assignments of participants to cohorts depended upon their own reported clinical history. All recovered Cohort 3 donors got two negative PCRs, got clearance, or saw symptom resolution. Per the germline V gene, CDR1 is SGHTS and CDR2 is YDEGEE. This CDR3 is built from 15 residues. Trimming removed 2 bases from V and 9 bases from J; junction bases left unmatched: 5.

J is TRBJ2-1 and V is TRBV5-8, with 13 bases fitting TRBD2. The specimen sequenced was PBMCs or T cells enriched from blood (not recorded which). This TCR came from a woman between 25 and 40 years old who had recovered from COVID-19. CDR3 residues: CASSFGTSGVVEQFF. The CDR3 region has the DNA TGTGCCAGCAGCTTCGGGACTAGCGGGGTCGTTGAGCAGTTCTTC.